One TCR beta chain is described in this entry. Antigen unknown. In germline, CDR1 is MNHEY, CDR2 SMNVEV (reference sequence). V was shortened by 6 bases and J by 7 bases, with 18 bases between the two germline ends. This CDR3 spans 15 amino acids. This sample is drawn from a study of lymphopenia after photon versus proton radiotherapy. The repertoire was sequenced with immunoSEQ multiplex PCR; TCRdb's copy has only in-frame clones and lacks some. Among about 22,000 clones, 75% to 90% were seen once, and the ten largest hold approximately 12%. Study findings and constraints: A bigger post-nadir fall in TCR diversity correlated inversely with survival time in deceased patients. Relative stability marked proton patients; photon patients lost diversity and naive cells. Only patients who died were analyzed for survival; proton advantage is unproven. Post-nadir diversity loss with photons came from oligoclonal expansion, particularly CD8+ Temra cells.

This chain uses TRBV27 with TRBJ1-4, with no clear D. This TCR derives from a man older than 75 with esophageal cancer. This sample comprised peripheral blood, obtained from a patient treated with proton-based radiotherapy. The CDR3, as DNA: TGTGCCAGCAGCCGCGACCAGGCCACCGGTGAAAAACTGTTTTTT. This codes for CASSRDQATGEKLFF.